This entry lists 20 T cell receptor beta chains sequenced from one sample in a study of response to subunit inactivated influenza vaccine (dated by TCRdb to the late 2010s). Libraries were built with RT-PCR. Sequencer: Illumina HiSeq 2500. TCRdb's own reprocessing of the public reads used fastp at Q25 and MiXCR and kept productive beta chains. When rows share a CDR3 protein, they turn into one entry using the most common DNA and genes. This sample has hundreds of thousands of distinct CDR3 sequences in its table, and 14% of those were observed once. 5.5% to 8% of the sample is in the top ten clones. Sequencing was performed on PBMCs from blood, taken 14 to 15 days before vaccination. These receptors were collected from a man between 50 and 59 years old who received an inactivated influenza vaccine. Donor details come from another sample of the same person, matched by shared clones.

The chain carries TRBV7-8 and TRBJ2-7, with 7 bases matching TRBD1. The CDR3 sequence is 17 residues long. Germline V gene data show CDR1 as SGHVS and CDR2 as FQNEAQ. Germline trimming cut 0 bases from V and 2 bases from J; bases unmatched to any gene: 10. CDR3 sequence: CASSLASATGATYEQYF. CDR3 nucleotide sequence: TGTGCCAGCAGCTTAGCGTCTGCAACAGGGGCCACCTACGAGCAGTACTTC.

Points on this clonotype: One junction end does not reproduce the germline sequence, and a read error may be involved. The gene calls are TRBV30 and TRBJ2-7; no clear D. Germline CDR1 is GTSNPN and CDR2 is SVGIG (reference sequence). The CDR3 has 12 residues. CDR3 amino acids: CAWSVRVNPVDF. DNA for the CDR3: TGTGCCTGGAGTGTACGTGTAAACCCCGTGGACTTC.

This clonotype was seen many times. The chain couples TRBV12-3 or TRBV12-4 to TRBJ2-1; TRBD2 matches at 12 bases. The CDR3 runs 14 residues. V shed 7 bases, J shed 7 bases, and the junction held 5 bases outside the gene matches. The CDR3 region is CASTKGLAGNEQFF. CDR3 DNA sequence: TGTGCCAGCACCAAGGGACTAGCGGGTAATGAGCAGTTCTTC.

V and J are TRBV14 and TRBJ2-7, with TRBD2 identical over 14 bases. In germline, CDR1 is SGHDN, CDR2 FVKESK. This CDR3 contains 15 residues. V was clipped by 4 bases and J by 5 bases; unmatched bases: 4. CDR3: CASSPGLAGDDEQYF. CDR3 in DNA: TGTGCCAGCAGCCCGGGACTAGCGGGAGACGACGAGCAGTACTTC.

This clonotype has only a few counts. The chain joins TRBV29-1 to TRBJ2-1; D is undetermined. CDR3 size: 11 residues. In germline, CDR1 is SQVTM, CDR2 ANQGSEA. Trimming took 4 bases from V and 10 from J, leaving 11 bases between them. In DNA form, the CDR3 reads TGCAGCGTTGCGTCGGTAGGGGAGCAGTTCTTC. It specifies CSVASVGEQFF.

The chain is built from TRBV7-2 and TRBJ2-5, with TRBD1 identical over 9 bases. V shed 6 bases, J shed 4 bases, and the junction held 6 bases outside the gene matches. Germline assignment: CDR1 SGHTA and CDR2 FQGNSA. The length of the CDR3 is 14 residues. The CDR3 sequence: CASSFTGGGETQYF. The CDR3 DNA follows: TGTGCCAGCAGTTTTACAGGGGGCGGAGAGACCCAGTACTTC.

The rearrangement joins TRBV12-3 or TRBV12-4 to TRBJ2-7, with 8 bases matching TRBD1. V gave up 2 bases and J gave up 4 bases; unmatched junction bases: 7. CDR3 length equals 15 residues. The CDR3 is CASSLTARDRYEQYF. CDR3 bases: TGTGCCAGCAGTTTAACCGCACGGGACAGGTACGAGCAGTACTTC.

This chain connects TRBV7-8 to TRBJ2-7; 9 nucleotides agree with TRBD1. Per germline, CDR1 SGHVS and CDR2 FQNEAQ. This CDR3 is 14 amino acids long. The V gene end was trimmed by 5 bases and the J gene end by 3 bases; junction bases not matched to a gene: 5. The CDR3: CASSTQTGGYEQYF. Here the CDR3 DNA reads TGTGCCAGCAGCACCCAGACAGGGGGCTACGAGCAGTACTTC.

This clonotype came up a few times. Written as DNA, the CDR3 is TGTGCCAGCAGTCGACAGGGGGGAAACATTCAGTACTTC. Protein product: CASSRQGGNIQYF. The V call is TRBV28, the J call TRBJ2-4, with TRBD1 identical over 9 bases. Unmatched junction bases numbered 2, after V lost 5 bases and J lost 6 bases. Looked up from germline, CDR1 is MDHEN and CDR2 is SYDVKM. The CDR3 covers 13 residues.

V gene TRBV5-5 combines with J gene TRBJ2-7; TRBD1 might be the D (5 bases). Between the trimmed V and J ends, which lost 4 bases and 3 bases, there was a span of 11 bases. The CDR3 is made up of 13 amino acids. The germline V gene has CDR1 SGHKS and CDR2 YYEKEE (reference sequence). The CDR3 region has the DNA TGTGCCAGCAGCCCTGGGGCAGGCTACGAGCAGTACTTC. It specifies CASSPGAGYEQYF.

This clonotype was seen repeatedly, ten times or more. The gene calls are TRBV7-2 and TRBJ1-5; D is possibly TRBD1 (6 bases). Trimming shortened V by 6 bases and J by 1 base, and 16 bases separated the two germline ends. The CDR3 has 16 amino acids. Germline V gene data show CDR1 as SGHTA and CDR2 as FQGNSA. The CDR3 here is CASSLTGTRSNQPQHF. CDR3 nucleotide sequence: TGTGCCAGCAGTTTAACAGGGACGAGAAGCAATCAGCCCCAGCATTTT.

This rearrangement joins TRBV11-1 to TRBJ2-1; tentatively, D is TRBD2 (5 bases). CDR1 and CDR2 (germline): SGHAT, FQDESV (reference sequence). The CDR3 sequence is 12 residues long. V lost 2 bases and J lost 8, with 7 bases in between. CDR3 bases: TGTGCCAGCAGCTTAAAGGAGGATGAGCAGTTCTTC. It is translated as CASSLKEDEQFF. Full variable domain (remainder filled in from reference TRBV11-1 and TRBJ2-1): EAEVAQSPRYKITEKSQAVAFWCDPISGHATLYWYRQILGQGPELLVQFQDESVVDDSQLPKDRFSAERLKGVDSTLKIQPAELGDSAMYLCASSLKEDEQFFGPGTRLTVL.

The genes are TRBV5-5 and TRBJ2-7; 8 nucleotides line up with TRBD1. CDR3 length: 15 amino acids. CDR1 and CDR2 (germline): SGHKS, YYEKEE (reference sequence). With V trimmed by 6 bases and J by 4 bases, 12 bases remained unmatched. The CDR3, as DNA: TGTGCCAGCACCCGCGACAGGGGTCGTTCTTACGAGCAGTACTTC. This gives the protein CASTRDRGRSYEQYF.

The J gene is TRBJ2-1, the V gene TRBV20-1, with TRBD1 matching over 7 bases. Unmatched junction bases numbered 12, after V lost 5 bases and J lost 5 bases. This CDR3 comprises 15 residues. In germline, CDR1 is DFQATT, CDR2 SNEGSKA (reference sequence). CDR3 region: CSAFNRGRRDNEQFF. The CDR3 coding sequence is TGCAGTGCTTTTAACAGGGGACGTCGGGACAATGAGCAGTTCTTC.

This clonotype was seen more than once but under ten times. V gene TRBV4-2 combines with J gene TRBJ2-5; TRBD1 might be the D (6 bases). This CDR3 has 15 residues. Deletions cut 1 base from V and 2 bases from J, with 11 bases between. Per the germline V gene, CDR1 is LGHNA and CDR2 is YNFKEQ. The CDR3 sequence: CASSQGTAIQETQYF. CDR3 sequence (DNA): TGTGCCAGCAGCCAAGGGACAGCCATACAAGAGACCCAGTACTTC.

The chain has TRBV4-1 and TRBJ1-5; D gene unclear. The CDR3 runs 14 residues. Germline lookup yields CDR1 MGHRA and CDR2 YSYEKL. The germline V and J ends were trimmed by 0 bases and 3 bases, with 6 bases remaining between them. CDR3 nucleotide sequence: TGCGCCAGCAGCCAAGACCAGTACAATCAGCCCCAGCATTTT. Translation gives CASSQDQYNQPQHF.

This clonotype was detected only a few times. The V and J genes are TRBV20-1 and TRBJ1-5; 9 positions agree with TRBD1. After removal of 1 base from V and 0 bases from J, the junction contained 1 base not matched to a gene. The CDR3 has 15 residues. The V gene's germline CDR1 is DFQATT and CDR2 SNEGSKA (reference sequence). The CDR3 loop is CSARVGQGSNQPQHF. The CDR3 nucleotides are TGCAGTGCTAGAGTGGGACAGGGTAGCAATCAGCCCCAGCATTTT.

This rearrangement joins TRBV3-1 to TRBJ2-5; TRBD2 aligns across 8 bases. CDR3 length equals 17 residues. V trimming: 4 bases; J trimming: 1 base; junction bases outside the gene matches: 11. Germline V CDR1 and CDR2: LGHDT, YNNKEL (reference sequence). The CDR3 sequence is CASSPLGAGGPQETQYF. CDR3 DNA sequence: TGTGCCAGCAGCCCCCTCGGCGCGGGGGGCCCCCAAGAGACCCAGTACTTC.

This clonotype was counted only a few times. The V call is TRBV5-1, the J call TRBJ2-5; possibly TRBD1 for D (6 bases). Germline CDR1 is SGHRS and CDR2 is YFSETQ. The CDR3 contains 14 residues. The V gene lost 4 bases and the J gene lost 2 bases, with 12 bases spanning the gap. CDR3 coding DNA: TGCGCCAGCAGCCCCGGACAGATACAAGAGACCCAGTACTTC. Translated, it gives CASSPGQIQETQYF.

This clonotype showed up just a few times. The rearrangement joins TRBV28 to TRBJ2-1, with 8 bases matching TRBD1. The CDR3 runs 17 residues. The ends lost 3 bases at V and 2 bases at J; junction bases unmatched: 9. Germline V gene sequence: CDR1 MDHEN, CDR2 SYDVKM. The chain's CDR3 is CASSLRRRQGPYNEQFF. The CDR3 DNA is TGTGCCAGCAGTTTGAGGAGGAGACAGGGGCCCTACAATGAGCAGTTCTTC.